Presented here are 22 T cell receptor beta chains from one specimen sequenced in a study of blood T cells in healthy people across ages. A second PCR, run for roughly 7 to 11 cycles, used a sample-barcoded 5' primer plus a J-beta primer mix. TCRdb reprocessed the 5' RACE reads with MiXCR, giving one entry per CDR3 protein. The table records more than 650,000 distinct CDR3 sequences, about 24% of them present only once. The sequencing sample was made of blood. The receptors derive from a man between 65 and 80 years old in good health.

The sample holds many counts of this clonotype. This chain uses TRBV29-1 with TRBJ1-5; 8 bases align to TRBD1. Per germline, CDR1 SQVTM and CDR2 ANQGSEA. CDR3 length: 12 residues. The J segment lost 2 bases and the V segment lost 6 bases, leaving 0 bases of the junction unmatched. Here the CDR3 DNA reads TGCAGCGTGGGACAGGGCAATCAGCCCCAGCATTTT. Its translation is CSVGQGNQPQHF.

This clonotype was detected only a few times. The chain couples TRBV5-5 to TRBJ2-7, with a weak D call TRBD1 (6 bases). The J call may be faulty, since TRBJ2-1 better matches the DNA end. This CDR3 has 15 residues. The germline gives CDR1 SGHKS, CDR2 YYEKEE (reference sequence). The CDR3 sequence: CASSAETGYGDEQFF. The CDR3 bases are TGTGCCAGCAGCGCGGAGACAGGTTACGGGGATGAGCAGTTCTTC.

The chain joins TRBV3-1 to TRBJ2-5; weak D call: TRBD1 (6 bases). The V gene's germline CDR1 is LGHDT and CDR2 YNNKEL (reference sequence). The CDR3 is 16 amino acids. Trimming stripped 2 bases from V and 5 bases from J, with 18 bases between. CDR3 sequence reads: CASSQNYPTQGETQYF. In DNA, the CDR3 is TGTGCCAGCAGCCAAAACTATCCAACCCAGGGGGAGACCCAGTACTTC.

The chain recombines TRBV14 with TRBJ2-2; a weak D match, TRBD1 (6 bases). CDR1 and CDR2 from the germline V gene are SGHDN and FVKESK. Trimming took 4 bases from V and 3 from J, leaving 15 bases between them. The CDR3 runs 16 residues. The CDR3 region is CASSPRQGLDTGELFF. For the CDR3, the DNA is TGTGCCAGCAGCCCCCGGCAGGGGCTGGACACCGGGGAGCTGTTTTTT. The full variable domain, with the rest looked up from reference TRBV14 and TRBJ2-2, is EAGVTQFPSHSVIEKGQTVTLRCDPISGHDNLYWYRRVMGKEIKFLLHFVKESKQDESGMPNNRFLAERTGGTYSTLKVQPAELEDSGVYFCASSPRQGLDTGELFFGEGSRLTVL.

This chain joins TRBV20-1 and TRBJ1-2; D unclear. Trimming shortened V by 5 bases and J by 3 bases, and 16 bases separated the two germline ends. The CDR3 consists of 14 residues. From germline, CDR1 is DFQATT and CDR2 SNEGSKA (reference sequence). Written as DNA, the CDR3 is TGCAGTGCTGGGAAACCGGGCAGAGACTATGGCTACACCTTC. Translated, it gives CSAGKPGRDYGYTF.

In this sample, this clonotype turned up a few times. V usage is TRBV24-1 and J usage is TRBJ2-5; 8 bases agree with TRBD2. The tail of the sequence fits TRBJ2-1 better, so the J call may be wrong. The CDR3 extends over 17 amino acids. CDR1 is KGHDR, CDR2 SFDVKD, per germline. The CDR3 coding sequence is TGTGCCACCAGTGATCCAACTACTAGCGGCCACAACAATGAGCAGTTCTTC. Its translation: CATSDPTTSGHNNEQFF.

J is TRBJ2-3 and V is TRBV5-1, with a weak D call TRBD1 (6 bases). This CDR3 region has 14 residues. V lost 4 bases, J lost 2 bases, and 11 bases lay in between. Per germline, CDR1 SGHRS and CDR2 YFSETQ. The CDR3: CASSVDRATDTQYF. In DNA, the CDR3 is TGCGCCAGCAGCGTGGACAGAGCCACAGATACGCAGTATTTT.

The chain joins TRBV12-3 or TRBV12-4 to TRBJ2-7; TRBD1 matches at 12 bases. The CDR3 runs to 15 residues. V shed 0 bases, J shed 5 bases, and the junction held 2 bases outside the gene matches. This CDR3 reads CASSLAGTGGNEQYF. CDR3 sequence (DNA): TGTGCCAGCAGTTTAGCCGGGACAGGGGGCAACGAGCAGTACTTC.

The V call is TRBV25-1, the J call TRBJ2-5; 7 bases map to TRBD1. CDR1 and CDR2 (germline): MGHDK, SYGVNS. The V segment lost 4 bases and the J segment 7 bases; nucleotides outside the gene matches: 9. This CDR3 contains 14 residues. The CDR3 region is CASSVTGSDGTQYF. CDR3 in DNA: TGTGCCAGCAGTGTGACAGGGTCCGATGGGACCCAGTACTTC.

The chain links TRBV15 to TRBJ2-3; D unresolved. The V and J ends lost 5 bases and 8 bases respectively, with 11 bases between them. Germline CDR1 is LNHNV and CDR2 is YYDKDF (reference sequence). The CDR3 has 12 amino acids. In DNA, the CDR3 is TGTGCCACCAGCCTTTTTCTAGGTACGCAGTATTTT. The encoded protein is CATSLFLGTQYF.

This clonotype came up many times. This chain connects TRBV29-1 to TRBJ1-1, with D maybe TRBD1 (6 bases). The germline V gene encodes CDR1 SQVTM and CDR2 ANQGSEA. V was clipped by 4 bases and J by 0 bases, with 18 bases between them. The CDR3 runs to 16 residues. As DNA, the CDR3 is TGCAGCGTTGGGGGCAGGGGCATTCGTATGAACACTGAAGCTTTCTTT. Amino acids: CSVGGRGIRMNTEAFF.

There are a few counts of this clonotype. The CDR3 spells CASSFSGLAGEQYV. The CDR3 DNA reads TGTGCCAGCAGTTTCTCAGGACTAGCGGGGGAGCAGTACGTC. The chain combines TRBV6-2 or TRBV6-3 with TRBJ2-7, with 12 positions matching TRBD2. Trimming took 4 bases from V and 7 from J; bases not matched to a gene: 5. CDR3 length: 14 residues. Per germline, CDR1 MNHEY and CDR2 SVGEGT.

V and J are TRBV29-1 and TRBJ2-3, with a weak D call TRBD1 (5 bases). V was cut by 7 bases and J by 4 bases, with 15 bases left in between. The CDR3 runs to 13 residues. CDR1 SQVTM and CDR2 ANQGSEA come from the germline V gene. In nucleotides, the CDR3 is TGCAGCGCGGACATGACCACGTCAGATACGCAGTATTTT. As protein: CSADMTTSDTQYF.

The rearrangement joins TRBV5-1 to TRBJ2-1; D is unclear. The CDR3 sequence is 17 residues long. Germline V gives CDR1 SGHRS, CDR2 YFSETQ. Trimming cost V 4 bases and J 0 bases, with 17 bases left between them. For the CDR3, the DNA is TGCGCCAGCAGCATACGACGGGCGCTGAGCTCCTACAATGAGCAGTTCTTC. Translation gives CASSIRRALSSYNEQFF.

The rearrangement uses TRBV12-3 or TRBV12-4 and TRBJ2-4, with D possibly TRBD1 on 7 matching bases. The CDR3 has 13 residues. Trimming took off 6 bases at V and 6 bases at J, with 12 bases between the two ends. The CDR3 region has the DNA TGTGCCAGCAGGAGGCAGGGGGGAAACATTCAGTACTTC. Translating it yields CASRRQGGNIQYF.

The chain combines TRBV7-9 with TRBJ2-1; 14 nucleotides agree with TRBD2. V lost 5 bases and J lost 8; bases outside the gene matches: 11. From germline, CDR1 is SEHNR and CDR2 FQNEAQ (reference sequence). CDR3 size: 17 residues. The CDR3 region has the DNA TGTGCCAGCAGCACGGGGACTAGCGGGAGTCTTCGGGATGAGCAGTTCTTC. It is translated as CASSTGTSGSLRDEQFF. The full variable domain, its missing parts supplied by reference TRBV7-9 and TRBJ2-1, is DTGVSQNPRHKITKRGQNVTFRCDPISEHNRLYWYRQTLGQGPEFLTYFQNEAQLEKSRLLSDRFSAERPKGSFSTLEIQRTEQGDSAMYLCASSTGTSGSLRDEQFFGPGTRLTVL.

The chain uses TRBV7-9 and TRBJ2-5; D tentatively fits TRBD1 or TRBD2 (5 bases each). The last part of the DNA fits TRBJ2-7 better; the J call may be wrong. The CDR3 has 15 amino acids. The germline CDR1 and CDR2 sequences are SEHNR and FQNEAQ (reference sequence). CDR3 in DNA: TGTGCCAGCCCCCCCCGGGACCAGAGCTCCTACGAGCAGTACTTC. This codes for CASPPRDQSSYEQYF.

V is TRBV29-1 and J is TRBJ2-7; 7 nucleotides agree with TRBD1. V lost 6 bases and J lost 0; bases outside the gene matches: 8. This CDR3 is 14 amino acids long. CDR1 is SQVTM, CDR2 ANQGSEA, per germline. In nucleotides, the CDR3 is TGCAGCGTCTTGGGGACAGCAAGCTCCTACGAGCAGTACTTC. It yields the protein CSVLGTASSYEQYF.

This clonotype has only a few counts. The rearrangement uses TRBV7-6 and TRBJ2-7; 9 nucleotides match TRBD2. The DNA matches TRBJ2-1 better at its end, which makes the J call doubtful. There are 14 residues in the CDR3. Germline values: CDR1 SGHVS, CDR2 FNYEAQ. The CDR3 sequence: CASSSVAGGIEQFF. The CDR3, as DNA: TGTGCCAGCAGCTCCGTGGCGGGGGGGATTGAGCAGTTCTTC.

This clonotype was detected only a few times. The J gene is TRBJ1-3, the V gene TRBV7-2; D not certain. From germline, CDR1 is SGHTA and CDR2 FQGNSA. The CDR3 has 15 residues. V was trimmed by 3 bases and J by 0 bases, leaving 9 bases between them. The CDR3 sequence is CASSLQTYSGNTIYF. CDR3 coding DNA: TGTGCCAGCAGCTTGCAAACCTACTCTGGAAACACCATATATTTT.

In its sample, this clonotype was seen many times. This sequence joins TRBV28 and TRBJ1-1, with TRBD1 as a possible D gene (6 bases). This CDR3 region has 14 residues. CDR1 and CDR2 (germline): MDHEN, SYDVKM. V lost 7 bases and J lost 7, with 19 bases in between. The CDR3 DNA is TGTGCCAGCACCATTACAGGGTTGAGGGGTGAAGCTTTCTTT. Translation gives CASTITGLRGEAFF. Variable domain in full (rest from reference TRBV28 and TRBJ1-1): DVKVTQSSRYLVKRTGEKVFLECVQDMDHENMFWYRQDPGLGLRLIYFSYDVKMKEKGDIPEGYSVSREKKERFSLILESASTNQTSMYLCASTITGLRGEAFFGQGTRLTVV.

With regard to this clonotype: The conserved phenylalanine or tryptophan is not found at the CDR3 terminus, so this likely reflects a read error. The DNA is omitted, as the CDR3 cannot be located on it reliably, and the CDR3 follows TCRdb's listing. This chain links TRBV12-3 or TRBV12-4 with TRBJ1-2; the table names TRBD1, a call not compared with the DNA. Both ends counted, the CDR3 spans 15 residues. CDR3 sequence reads: CASRAERGANHIPTL.